Sequencing of this T cell receptor (beta chain) was carried out in a study of blood T cell repertoires in COVID-19. Across the study: Italy, Spain and the United States were the sources of the convalescent and acute COVID-19 samples. T cells, B-cell-depleted T cells, or PBMCs supplied cDNA or gDNA.

Trimming cost V 3 bases and J 5 bases; bases outside gene matches: 1. From germline, CDR1 is SQVTM and CDR2 ANQGSEA. This CDR3 comprises 12 residues. Study processing details: The assay estimated nucleated cells by amplifying reference gene primers. Using immunoSEQ multiplex PCR, the repertoire was profiled, and TCRdb retains in-frame clones only, with some absent. V and J calls and clone size are as listed in that table; D and trimming were resolved from the DNA. This repertoire shows 55,000 to 80,000 clones, 80% to 90% found once; its top ten account for roughly 2.3%. What was sequenced was peripheral blood. This rearrangement joins TRBV29-1 to TRBJ2-1; 7 positions match TRBD1. This TCR was sampled from a human donor in a cohort sampled during active COVID-19. CDR3 DNA: TGCAGCGTTGAGGGACAGAACAATGAGCAGTTCTTC. Translation gives CSVEGQNNEQFF.